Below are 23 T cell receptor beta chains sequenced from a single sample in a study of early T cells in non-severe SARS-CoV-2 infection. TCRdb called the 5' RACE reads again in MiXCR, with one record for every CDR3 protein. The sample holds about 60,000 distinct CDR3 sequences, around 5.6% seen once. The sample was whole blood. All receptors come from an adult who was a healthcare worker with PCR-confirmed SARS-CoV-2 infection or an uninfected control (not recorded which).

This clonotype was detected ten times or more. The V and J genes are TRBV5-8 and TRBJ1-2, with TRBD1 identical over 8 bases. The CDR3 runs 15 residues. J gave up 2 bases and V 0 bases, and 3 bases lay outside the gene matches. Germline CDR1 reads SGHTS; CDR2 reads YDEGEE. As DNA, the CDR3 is TGTGCCAGCAGCTTGGACAGGGGGGGCAACTATGGCTACACCTTC. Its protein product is CASSLDRGGNYGYTF.

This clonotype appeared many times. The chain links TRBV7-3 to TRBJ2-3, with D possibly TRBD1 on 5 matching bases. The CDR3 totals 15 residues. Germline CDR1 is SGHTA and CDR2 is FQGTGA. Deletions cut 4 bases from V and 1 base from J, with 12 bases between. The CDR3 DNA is TGTGCCAGCAGCTCCTCAGGGATAGGCACAGATACGCAGTATTTT. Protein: CASSSSGIGTDTQYF.

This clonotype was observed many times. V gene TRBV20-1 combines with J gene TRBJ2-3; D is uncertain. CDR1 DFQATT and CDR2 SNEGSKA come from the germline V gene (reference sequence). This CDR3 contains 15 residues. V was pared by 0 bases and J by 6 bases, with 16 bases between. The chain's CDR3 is CSARDSPFSSDTQYF. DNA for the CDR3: TGCAGTGCTAGAGATAGCCCATTCTCCTCGGATACGCAGTATTTT.

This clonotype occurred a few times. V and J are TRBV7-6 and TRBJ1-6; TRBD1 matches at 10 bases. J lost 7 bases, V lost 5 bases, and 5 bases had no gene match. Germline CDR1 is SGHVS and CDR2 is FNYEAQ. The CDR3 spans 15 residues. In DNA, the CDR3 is TGTGCCAGCAGCCCCCAGGGACAGGGGAATTCACCCCTCCACTTT. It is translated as CASSPQGQGNSPLHF.

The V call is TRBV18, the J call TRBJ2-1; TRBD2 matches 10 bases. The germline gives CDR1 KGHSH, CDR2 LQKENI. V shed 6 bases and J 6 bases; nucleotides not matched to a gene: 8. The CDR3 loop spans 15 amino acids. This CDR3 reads CASSIASGSFNEQFF. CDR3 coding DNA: TGTGCCAGCTCCATAGCTAGCGGGAGTTTCAATGAGCAGTTCTTC.

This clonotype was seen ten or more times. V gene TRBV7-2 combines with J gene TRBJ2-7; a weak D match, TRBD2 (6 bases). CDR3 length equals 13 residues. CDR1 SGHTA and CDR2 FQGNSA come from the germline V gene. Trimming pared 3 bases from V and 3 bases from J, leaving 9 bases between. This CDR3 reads CASSLTGGYEQYF. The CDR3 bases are TGTGCCAGCAGCTTGACCGGGGGCTACGAGCAGTACTTC.

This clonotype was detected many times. In DNA, the CDR3 is TGTGCCAGCAGCTTAGGAGAGACCCTCTATGGCTACACCTTC. Its protein is CASSLGETLYGYTF. This chain connects TRBV7-2 to TRBJ1-2; D gene ambiguous. This CDR3 is 14 amino acids long. V lost 1 base and J 4 bases, leaving 10 bases between the germline ends. Germline CDR1 and CDR2: SGHTA and FQGNSA.

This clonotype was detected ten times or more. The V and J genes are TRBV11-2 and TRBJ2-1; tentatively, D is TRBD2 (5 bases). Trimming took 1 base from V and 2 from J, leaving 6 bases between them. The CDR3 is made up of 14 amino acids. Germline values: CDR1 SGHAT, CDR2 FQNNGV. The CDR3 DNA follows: TGTGCCAGCAGCTTAGCCGGGACCTACAATGAGCAGTTCTTC. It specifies CASSLAGTYNEQFF.

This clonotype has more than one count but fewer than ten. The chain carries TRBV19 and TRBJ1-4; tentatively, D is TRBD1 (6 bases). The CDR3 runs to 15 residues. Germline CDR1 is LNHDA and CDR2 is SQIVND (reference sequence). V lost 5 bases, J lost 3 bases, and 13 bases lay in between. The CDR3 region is CASSSQTGPNEKLFF. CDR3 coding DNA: TGTGCCAGTAGTTCCCAGACAGGACCTAATGAAAAACTGTTTTTT.

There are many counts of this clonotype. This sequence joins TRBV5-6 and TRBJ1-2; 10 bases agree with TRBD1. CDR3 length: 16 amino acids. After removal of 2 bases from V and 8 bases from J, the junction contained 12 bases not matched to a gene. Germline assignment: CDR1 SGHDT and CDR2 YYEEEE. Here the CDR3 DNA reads TGTGCCAGCAGCTTTCCCCGGGACAGGGGAGTAGCCGGCTACACCTTC. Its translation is CASSFPRDRGVAGYTF. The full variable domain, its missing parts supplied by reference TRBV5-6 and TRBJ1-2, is DAGVTQSPTHLIKTRGQQVTLRCSPKSGHDTVSWYQQALGQGPQFIFQYYEEEERQRGNFPDRFSGHQFPNYSSELNVNALLLGDSALYLCASSFPRDRGVAGYTFGSGTRLTVV.

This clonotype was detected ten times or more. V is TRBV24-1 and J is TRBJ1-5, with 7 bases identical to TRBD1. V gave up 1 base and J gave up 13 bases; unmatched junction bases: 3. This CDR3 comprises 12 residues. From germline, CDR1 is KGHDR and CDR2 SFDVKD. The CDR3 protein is CATSDFGQVQHF. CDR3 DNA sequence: TGTGCCACCAGTGATTTCGGACAGGTGCAGCATTTT.

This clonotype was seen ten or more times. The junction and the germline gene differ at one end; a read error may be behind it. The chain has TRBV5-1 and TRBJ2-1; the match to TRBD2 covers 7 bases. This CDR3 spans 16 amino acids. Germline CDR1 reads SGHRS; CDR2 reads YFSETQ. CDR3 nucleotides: TGCGCCAGTAGCTTGGCTCTAGCGGTATCCTACAATGAGCAGTTCTTC. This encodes CASSLALAVSYNEQFF.

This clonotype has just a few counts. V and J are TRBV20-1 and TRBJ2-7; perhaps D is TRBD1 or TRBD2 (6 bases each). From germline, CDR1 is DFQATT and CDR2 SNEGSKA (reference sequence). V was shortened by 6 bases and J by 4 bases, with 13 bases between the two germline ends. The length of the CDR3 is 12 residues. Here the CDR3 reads CSAFGGQYEQYF. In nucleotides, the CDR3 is TGCAGTGCCTTTGGGGGGCAGTACGAGCAGTACTTC.

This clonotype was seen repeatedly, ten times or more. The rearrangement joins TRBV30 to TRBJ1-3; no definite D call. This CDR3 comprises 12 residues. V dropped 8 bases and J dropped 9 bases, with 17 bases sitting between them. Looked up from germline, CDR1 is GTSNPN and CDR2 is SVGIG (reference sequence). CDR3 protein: CAIGKNRGTIYF. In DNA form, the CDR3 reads TGTGCCATAGGGAAGAACCGGGGCACCATATATTTT.

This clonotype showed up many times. The CDR3 reads CASSLAGWGNTGELFF. The CDR3 DNA reads TGCGCCAGCAGCTTGGCCGGTTGGGGGAACACCGGGGAGCTGTTTTTT. The chain employs TRBV5-1 and TRBJ2-2; D unresolved. V was trimmed by 0 bases and J by 1 base, leaving 10 bases between them. Germline V CDR1 and CDR2: SGHRS, YFSETQ. The CDR3 loop spans 16 amino acids.

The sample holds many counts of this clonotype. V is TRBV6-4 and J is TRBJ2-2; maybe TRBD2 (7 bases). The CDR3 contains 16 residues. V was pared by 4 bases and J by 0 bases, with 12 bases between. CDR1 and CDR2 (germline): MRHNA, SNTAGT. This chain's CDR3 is CASSGGGHANTGELFF. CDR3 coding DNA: TGTGCCAGCAGTGGGGGGGGACACGCGAACACCGGGGAGCTGTTTTTT.

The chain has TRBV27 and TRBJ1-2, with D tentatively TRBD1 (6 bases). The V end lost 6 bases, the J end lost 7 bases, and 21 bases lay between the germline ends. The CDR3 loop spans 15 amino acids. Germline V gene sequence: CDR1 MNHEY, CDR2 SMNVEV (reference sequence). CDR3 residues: CASSPGHLGASGYTF. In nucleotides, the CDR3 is TGTGCCAGCAGCCCAGGGCATTTGGGGGCCAGTGGCTACACCTTC.

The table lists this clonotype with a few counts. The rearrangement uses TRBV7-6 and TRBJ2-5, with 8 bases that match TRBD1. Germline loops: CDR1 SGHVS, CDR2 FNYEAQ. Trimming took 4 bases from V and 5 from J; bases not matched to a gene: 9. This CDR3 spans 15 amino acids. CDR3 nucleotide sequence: TGTGCCAGCAGCTGGACAGGGAAACGGGGGGAGACCCAGTACTTC. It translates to CASSWTGKRGETQYF.

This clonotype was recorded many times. The CDR3 nucleotides are TGTGCCAGCAGCTTGACACAGGGGGCTCCGGGTGAGCAGTACTTC. This codes for CASSLTQGAPGEQYF. J is TRBJ2-7 and V is TRBV9; 9 nucleotides agree with TRBD1. The CDR3 runs 15 residues. V trimming: 4 bases; J trimming: 7 bases; junction bases outside the gene matches: 12. The germline V gene encodes CDR1 SGDLS and CDR2 YYNGEE. The variable domain in full, with the rest retrieved from reference TRBV9 and TRBJ2-7, is DSGVTQTPKHLITATGQRVTLRCSPRSGDLSVYWYQQSLDQGLQFLIQYYNGEERAKGNILERFSAQQFPDLHSELNLSSLELGDSALYFCASSLTQGAPGEQYFGPGTRLTVT.

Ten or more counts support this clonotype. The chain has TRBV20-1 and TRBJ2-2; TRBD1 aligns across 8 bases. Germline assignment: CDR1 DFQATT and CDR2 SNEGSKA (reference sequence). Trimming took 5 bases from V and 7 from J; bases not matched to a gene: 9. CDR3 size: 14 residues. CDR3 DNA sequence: TGCAGTGCTCAGACCACAGGGGGTGGCGGGGAGCTGTTTTTT. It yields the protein CSAQTTGGGGELFF.

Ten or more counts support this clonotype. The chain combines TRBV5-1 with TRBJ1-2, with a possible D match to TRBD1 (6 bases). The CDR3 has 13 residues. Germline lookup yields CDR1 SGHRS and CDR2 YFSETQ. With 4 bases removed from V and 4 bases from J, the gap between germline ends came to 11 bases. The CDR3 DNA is TGCGCCAGCAGCAATGGGGGGGCCTATGGCTACACCTTC. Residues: CASSNGGAYGYTF.

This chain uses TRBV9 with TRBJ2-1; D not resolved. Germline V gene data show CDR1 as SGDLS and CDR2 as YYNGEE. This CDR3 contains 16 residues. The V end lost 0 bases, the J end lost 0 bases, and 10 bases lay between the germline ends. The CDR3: CASSVVGGSSYNEQFF. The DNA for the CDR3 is TGTGCCAGCAGCGTAGTTGGCGGCAGCTCCTACAATGAGCAGTTCTTC.

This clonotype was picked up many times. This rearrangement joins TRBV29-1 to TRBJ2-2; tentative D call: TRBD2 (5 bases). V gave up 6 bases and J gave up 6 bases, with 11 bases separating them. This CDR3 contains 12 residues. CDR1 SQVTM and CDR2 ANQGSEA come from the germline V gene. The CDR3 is CSVQEAAGELFF. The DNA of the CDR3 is TGCAGCGTCCAGGAGGCGGCCGGGGAGCTGTTTTTT.